Below, one TCR beta chain is given with its context. Its antigen is as yet unknown. As to treatment: oral pan-JAK inhibitor, 5-10 mg twice daily. Researchers took lesional scalp punch biopsies and peripheral blood from people who were alopecia areata patients. V shed 2 bases and J shed 2 bases, with 12 bases lying between them. The CDR3 contains 16 residues. CDR1 LNHNV and CDR2 YYDKDF come from the germline V gene (reference sequence). The data originate from a study of CD8+ T cells in alopecia areata. As for the study in general: Tofacitinib was taken orally by treated patients, and the dose was 5 to 10 mg twice daily.

RNA extraction and reverse transcription yielded cDNA as sequencing template. TCRdb's table, derived via immunoSEQ multiplex PCR, lists solely in-frame clones and lacks some. Of approximately 180,000 clones detected, roughly 60% appear once; the ten largest clones hold approximately 1.2%. Overall study findings and caveats: Among the cells sequenced in scalp samples are also the resident alphabeta T cells of normal skin.

The sequence derives from a human donor with alopecia areata. The chain combines TRBV15 with TRBJ1-4; no reliable D call. The sample was CD4+ T cells sorted from blood, taken around week 50, from a patient treated with tofacitinib. For the CDR3, the DNA is TGTGCCACCAGCAGACCGCAGGATGCGACTAATGAAAAACTGTTTTTT. Residues: CATSRPQDATNEKLFF.